This paragraph reports one T cell receptor (beta chain). This sample is part of a study of blood T cell repertoires in COVID-19. Sequenced by immunoSEQ multiplex PCR; TCRdb stores in-frame clones only, minus some. The data hold about 76,000 clones, with approximately 88% observed a single time. V dropped 4 bases and J dropped 5; count of bases not matched to a gene: 7. In germline, CDR1 is SGHDT, CDR2 YYEEEE. The CDR3 sequence is 17 residues long. Sequenced sample: peripheral blood. The V gene is TRBV5-6, the J gene TRBJ2-2; 14 bases align to TRBD2. The receptor was isolated from a man between 45 and 60 years old with active COVID-19. The CDR3 bases are TGTGCCAGCAGCCTTGGACTAGCGGGGGGACTGACCGGGGAGCTGTTTTTT. Protein sequence: CASSLGLAGGLTGELFF.